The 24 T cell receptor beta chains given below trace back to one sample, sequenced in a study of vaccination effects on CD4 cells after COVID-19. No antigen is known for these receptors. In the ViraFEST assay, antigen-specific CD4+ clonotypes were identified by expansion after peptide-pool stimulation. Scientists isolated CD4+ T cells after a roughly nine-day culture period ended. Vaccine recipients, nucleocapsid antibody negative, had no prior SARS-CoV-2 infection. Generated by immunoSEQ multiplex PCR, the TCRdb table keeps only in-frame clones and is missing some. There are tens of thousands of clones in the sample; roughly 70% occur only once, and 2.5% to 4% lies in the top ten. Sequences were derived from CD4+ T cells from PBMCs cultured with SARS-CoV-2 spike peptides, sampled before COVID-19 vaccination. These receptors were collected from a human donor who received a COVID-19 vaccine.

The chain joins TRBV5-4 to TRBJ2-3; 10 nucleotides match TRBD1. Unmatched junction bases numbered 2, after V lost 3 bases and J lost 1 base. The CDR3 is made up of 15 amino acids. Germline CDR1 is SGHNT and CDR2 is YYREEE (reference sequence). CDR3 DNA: TGTGCCAGCAGCTGGGGGACAGGGGGCACAGATACGCAGTATTTT. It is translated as CASSWGTGGTDTQYF.

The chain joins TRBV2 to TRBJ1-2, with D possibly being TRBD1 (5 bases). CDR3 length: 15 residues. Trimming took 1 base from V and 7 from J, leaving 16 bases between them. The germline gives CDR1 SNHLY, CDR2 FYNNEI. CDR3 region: CASSEGSGRASGYTF. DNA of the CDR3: TGTGCCAGCAGTGAAGGGTCGGGCAGGGCCTCTGGCTACACCTTC.

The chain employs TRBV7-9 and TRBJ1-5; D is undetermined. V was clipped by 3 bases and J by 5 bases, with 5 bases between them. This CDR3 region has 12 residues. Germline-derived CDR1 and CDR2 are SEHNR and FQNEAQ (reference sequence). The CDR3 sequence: CASSFRDQPQHF. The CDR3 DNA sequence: TGTGCCAGCAGCTTTCGGGATCAGCCCCAGCATTTT.

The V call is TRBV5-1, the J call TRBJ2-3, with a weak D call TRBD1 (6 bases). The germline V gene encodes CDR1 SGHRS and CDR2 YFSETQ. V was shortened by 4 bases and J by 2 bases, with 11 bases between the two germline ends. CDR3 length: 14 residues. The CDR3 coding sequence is TGCGCCAGCAGCGAGGACAGATACACAGATACGCAGTATTTT. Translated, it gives CASSEDRYTDTQYF.

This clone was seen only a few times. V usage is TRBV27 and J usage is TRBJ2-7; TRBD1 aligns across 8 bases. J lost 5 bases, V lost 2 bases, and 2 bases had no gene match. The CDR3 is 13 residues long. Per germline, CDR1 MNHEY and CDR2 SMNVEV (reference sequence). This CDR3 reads CASSLQGAHEQYF. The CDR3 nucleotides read TGTGCCAGCAGTTTACAGGGGGCGCACGAGCAGTACTTC.

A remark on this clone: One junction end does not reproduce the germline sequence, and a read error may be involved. The DNA of the CDR3 is TGTGCCAGCAGTTGGGGTTTTGAGGTCTTGGACTTC. The encoded protein is CASSWGFEVLDF. The chain has TRBV12-3 or TRBV12-4 and TRBJ2-4; D ambiguous. The CDR3 is 12 amino acids.

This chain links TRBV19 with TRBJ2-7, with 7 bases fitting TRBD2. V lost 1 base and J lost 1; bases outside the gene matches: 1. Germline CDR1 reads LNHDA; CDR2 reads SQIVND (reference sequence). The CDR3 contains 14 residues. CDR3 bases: TGTGCCAGTAGTATAGCGGGAGGATCCTACGAGCAGTACTTC. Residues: CASSIAGGSYEQYF.

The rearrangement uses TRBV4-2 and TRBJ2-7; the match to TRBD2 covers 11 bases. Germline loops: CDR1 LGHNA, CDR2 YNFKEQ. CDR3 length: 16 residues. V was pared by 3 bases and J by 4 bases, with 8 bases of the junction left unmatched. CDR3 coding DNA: TGTGCCAGCAGCCAGGAACTAGCGGGAGAGCAGTACGAGCAGTACTTC. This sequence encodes CASSQELAGEQYEQYF.

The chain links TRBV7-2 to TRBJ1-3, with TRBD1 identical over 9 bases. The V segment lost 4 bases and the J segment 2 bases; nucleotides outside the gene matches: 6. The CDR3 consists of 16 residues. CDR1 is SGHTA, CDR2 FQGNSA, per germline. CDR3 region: CASSSVGQGTGNTIYF. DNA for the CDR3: TGTGCCAGCAGCTCGGTGGGACAGGGCACTGGAAACACCATATATTTT.

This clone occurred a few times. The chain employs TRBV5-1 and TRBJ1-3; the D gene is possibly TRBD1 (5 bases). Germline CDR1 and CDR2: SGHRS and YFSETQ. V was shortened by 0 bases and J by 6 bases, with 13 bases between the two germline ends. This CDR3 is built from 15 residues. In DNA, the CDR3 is TGCGCCAGCAGCTTGGCGCCAGGGAGCGCAAACACCATATATTTT. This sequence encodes CASSLAPGSANTIYF.

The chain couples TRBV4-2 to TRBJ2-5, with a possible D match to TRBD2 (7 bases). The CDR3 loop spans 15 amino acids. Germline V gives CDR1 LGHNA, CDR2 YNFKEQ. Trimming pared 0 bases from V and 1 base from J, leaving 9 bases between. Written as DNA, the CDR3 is TGTGCCAGCAGCCAAGATAGGGGGGGCCAAGAGACCCAGTACTTC. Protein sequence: CASSQDRGGQETQYF.

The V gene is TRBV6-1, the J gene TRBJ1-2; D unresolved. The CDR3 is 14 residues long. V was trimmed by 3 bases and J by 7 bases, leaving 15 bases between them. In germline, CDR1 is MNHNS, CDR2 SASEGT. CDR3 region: CASSEEGRFRGYTF. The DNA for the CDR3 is TGTGCCAGCAGTGAGGAGGGCAGGTTCCGTGGCTACACCTTC.

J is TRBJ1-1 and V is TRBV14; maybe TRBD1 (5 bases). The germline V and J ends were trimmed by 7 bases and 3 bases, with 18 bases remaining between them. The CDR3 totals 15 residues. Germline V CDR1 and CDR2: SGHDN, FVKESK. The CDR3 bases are TGTGCCAGCAACCTTTCAGCTAGGGGTTACACTGAAGCTTTCTTT. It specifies CASNLSARGYTEAFF.

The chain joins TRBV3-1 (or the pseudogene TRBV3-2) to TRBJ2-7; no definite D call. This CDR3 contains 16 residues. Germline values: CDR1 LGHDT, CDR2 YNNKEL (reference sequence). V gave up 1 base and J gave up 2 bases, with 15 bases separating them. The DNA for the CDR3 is TGTGCCAGCAGCCAAGGTTGGGCAGCGAGCACCTACGAGCAGTACTTC. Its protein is CASSQGWAASTYEQYF.

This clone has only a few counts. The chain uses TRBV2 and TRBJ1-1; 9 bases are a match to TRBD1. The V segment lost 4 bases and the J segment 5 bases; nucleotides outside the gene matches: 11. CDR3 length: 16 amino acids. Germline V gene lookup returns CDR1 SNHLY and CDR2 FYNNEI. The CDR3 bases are TGTGCCAGCAGTGTGTCGGCCGGGACAGGGCGGACTGAAGCTTTCTTT. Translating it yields CASSVSAGTGRTEAFF. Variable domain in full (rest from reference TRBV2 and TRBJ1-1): EPEVTQTPSHQVTQMGQEVILRCVPISNHLYFYWYRQILGQKVEFLVSFYNNEISEKSEIFDDQFSVERPDGSNFTLKIRSTKLEDSAMYFCASSVSAGTGRTEAFFGQGTRLTVV.

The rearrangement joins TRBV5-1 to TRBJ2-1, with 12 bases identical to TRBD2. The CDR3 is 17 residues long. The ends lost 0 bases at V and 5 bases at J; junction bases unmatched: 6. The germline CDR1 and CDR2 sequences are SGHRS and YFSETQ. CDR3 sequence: CASSLASGRARDNEQFF. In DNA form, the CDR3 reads TGCGCCAGCAGCTTGGCTAGCGGGAGGGCCCGGGACAATGAGCAGTTCTTC.

The DNA for the CDR3 is TGTGCCAGCAGCCAACTCGGGACAGGTAAAGAGACCCAGTACTTC. Protein sequence: CASSQLGTGKETQYF. The V gene is TRBV3-1 (or the pseudogene TRBV3-2), the J gene TRBJ2-5; 8 bases are a match to TRBD1. CDR3 length: 15 residues. Germline V CDR1 and CDR2: LGHDT, YNNKEL (reference sequence). V shed 2 bases, J shed 3 bases, and the junction held 5 bases outside the gene matches.

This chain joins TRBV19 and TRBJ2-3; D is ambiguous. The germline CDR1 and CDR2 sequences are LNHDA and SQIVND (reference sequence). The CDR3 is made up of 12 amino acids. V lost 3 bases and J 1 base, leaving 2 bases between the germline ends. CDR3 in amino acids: CASSMGTDTQYF. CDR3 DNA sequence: TGTGCCAGTAGTATGGGCACAGATACGCAGTATTTT.

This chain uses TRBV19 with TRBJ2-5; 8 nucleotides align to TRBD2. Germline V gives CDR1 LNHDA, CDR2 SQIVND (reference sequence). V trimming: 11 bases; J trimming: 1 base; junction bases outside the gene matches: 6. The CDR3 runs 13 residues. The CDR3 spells CAAGGGIQETQYF. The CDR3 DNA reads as TGTGCCGCCGGGGGGGGGATCCAAGAGACCCAGTACTTC. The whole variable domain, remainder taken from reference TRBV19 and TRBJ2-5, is DGGITQSPKYLFRKEGQNVTLSCEQNLNHDAMYWYRQDPGQGLRLIYYSQIVNDFQKGDIAEGYSVSREKKESFPLTVTSAQKNPTAFYLCAAGGGIQETQYFGPGTRLLVL.

CDR3 sequence: CASRQTHPLRQGATYEQYF. The CDR3 DNA follows: TGCGCCAGCAGACAAACACACCCGCTTCGACAGGGGGCAACCTACGAGCAGTACTTC. The chain recombines TRBV5-1 with TRBJ2-7; 10 bases agree with TRBD1. From germline, CDR1 is SGHRS and CDR2 YFSETQ. Losses at the gene ends were 5 bases for V and 2 bases for J; bases not matched to a gene: 19. CDR3 size: 19 residues.

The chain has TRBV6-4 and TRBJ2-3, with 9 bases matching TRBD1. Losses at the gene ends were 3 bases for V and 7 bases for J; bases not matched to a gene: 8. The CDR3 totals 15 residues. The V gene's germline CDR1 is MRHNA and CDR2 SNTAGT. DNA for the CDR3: TGTGCCAGCAGTGAGGACAGGGGCCCCCCAAATACGCAGTATTTT. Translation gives CASSEDRGPPNTQYF.

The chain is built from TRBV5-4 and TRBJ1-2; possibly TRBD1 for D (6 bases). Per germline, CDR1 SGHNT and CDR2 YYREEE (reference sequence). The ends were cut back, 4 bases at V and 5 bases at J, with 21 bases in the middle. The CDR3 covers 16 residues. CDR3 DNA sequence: TGTGCCAGCAGCCTCCAAGGGGGACAAGGATTATATGGCTACACCTTC. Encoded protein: CASSLQGGQGLYGYTF.

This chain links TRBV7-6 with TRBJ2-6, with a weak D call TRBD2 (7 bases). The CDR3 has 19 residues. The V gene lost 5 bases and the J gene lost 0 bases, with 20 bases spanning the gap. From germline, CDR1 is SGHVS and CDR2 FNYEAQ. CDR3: CASSPARAGALSGANVLTF. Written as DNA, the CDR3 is TGTGCCAGCAGCCCCGCGAGGGCGGGGGCGCTCTCTGGGGCCAACGTCCTGACTTTC. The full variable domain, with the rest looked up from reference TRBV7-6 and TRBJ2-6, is GAGVSQSPRYKVTKRGQDVALRCDPISGHVSLYWYRQALGQGPEFLTYFNYEAQQDKSGLPNDRFSAERPEGSISTLTIQRTEQRDSAMYRCASSPARAGALSGANVLTFGAGSRLTVL.

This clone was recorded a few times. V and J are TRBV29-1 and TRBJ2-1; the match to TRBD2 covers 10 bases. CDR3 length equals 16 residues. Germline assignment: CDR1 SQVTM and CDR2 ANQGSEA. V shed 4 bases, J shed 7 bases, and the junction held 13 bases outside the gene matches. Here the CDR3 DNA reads TGCAGCGTTGGGGCGGCTAGCGGGGGTACGGGGAATGAGCAGTTCTTC. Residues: CSVGAASGGTGNEQFF.